The 18 T cell receptor beta chains below come from one sample, sequenced in a study of PD-L1 blockade in urothelial cancer. The data were produced by immunoSEQ multiplex PCR, yet TCRdb's version contains in-frame clones alone and is incomplete. The sample lists some 110,000 clones, 80% to 95% seen once, with less than 5% in the top ten. As to time point: peripheral blood 6 weeks after treatment start. The source was PBMCs, collected around atezolizumab (anti-PD-L1) treatment. These TCRs come from a man between 60 and 70 years old with urothelial cancer.

The CDR3 nucleotides are TGTGCCAGCAGCTGGACAGTAGGACGTGAAAAACTGTTTTTT. This gives the protein CASSWTVGREKLFF. The chain is built from TRBV6-1 and TRBJ1-4; D possibly corresponds to TRBD1 (6 bases). Germline assignment: CDR1 MNHNS and CDR2 SASEGT. The CDR3 sequence is 14 residues long. V lost 6 bases, J lost 7 bases, and 15 bases lay in between.

The sample holds a few counts of this clone. The chain uses TRBV2 and TRBJ2-7; 8 nucleotides match TRBD1. This CDR3 comprises 13 residues. With V trimmed by 7 bases and J by 4 bases, 6 bases remained unmatched. Germline-derived CDR1 and CDR2 are SNHLY and FYNNEI. CDR3 nucleotides: TGTGCCAGCATTTCGGACAGGGATTACGAGCAGTACTTC. Its translation is CASISDRDYEQYF.

This sequence joins TRBV5-1 and TRBJ2-1; D is unresolved. Trimming removed 0 bases at V and 3 bases at J, with 10 bases between. CDR1 SGHRS and CDR2 YFSETQ come from the germline V gene. This CDR3 is 15 amino acids long. The CDR3, as DNA: TGCGCCAGCAGCTTGGACACACCAAACTACAATGAGCAGTTCTTC. This sequence encodes CASSLDTPNYNEQFF.

This chain joins TRBV18 and TRBJ2-7, with a possible D match to TRBD1 (5 bases). Germline V gene data show CDR1 as KGHSH and CDR2 as LQKENI. The germline V and J ends were trimmed by 6 bases and 6 bases, with 15 bases remaining between them. The CDR3 extends over 13 amino acids. The CDR3 region has the DNA TGTGCCAGCTCTCGCCAGGGAATCCCCGAGCAGTACTTC. Protein sequence: CASSRQGIPEQYF.

V usage is TRBV5-4 and J usage is TRBJ1-3; D unclear. The CDR3 contains 13 residues. V was trimmed by 4 bases and J by 10 bases, leaving 15 bases between them. Germline V lookup: CDR1 SGHNT, CDR2 YYREEE (reference sequence). CDR3 nucleotide sequence: TGTGCCAGCAGCCTTACGGGTGAAAGGACCATATATTTT. Its protein product is CASSLTGERTIYF.

This clone was seen once. V and J are TRBV11-2 and TRBJ2-7; TRBD1 matches 9 bases. The V gene's germline CDR1 is SGHAT and CDR2 FQNNGV. J was trimmed by 4 bases and V by 3 bases; bases with no gene match: 7. The CDR3 is 15 residues long. CDR3 nucleotide sequence: TGTGCCAGCAGCTTCGTGGGACAGGGTGTTTACGAGCAGTACTTC. It translates to CASSFVGQGVYEQYF.

V is TRBV28 and J is TRBJ1-5; 9 bases map to TRBD1. Germline assignment: CDR1 MDHEN and CDR2 SYDVKM. V shed 3 bases, J shed 7 bases, and the junction held 4 bases outside the gene matches. The CDR3 is 14 residues long. CDR3 in DNA: TGTGCCAGCAGTTTCACAGGGGGCGCACAGCCCCAGCATTTT. Translating gives CASSFTGGAQPQHF.

The chain is built from TRBV18 and TRBJ2-7; a possible D gene is TRBD2 (5 bases). The CDR3 is 13 residues long. Trimming left V 3 bases short and J 2 bases short, with 8 bases between. The germline CDR1 and CDR2 sequences are KGHSH and LQKENI. In nucleotides, the CDR3 is TGTGCCAGCTCACCCCCGGGGACCTACGAGCAGTACTTC. Its protein product is CASSPPGTYEQYF.

The chain is built from TRBV5-1 and TRBJ2-5, with D possibly TRBD2 on 5 matching bases. Per the germline V gene, CDR1 is SGHRS and CDR2 is YFSETQ. V shed 2 bases and J shed 1 base, with 9 bases lying between them. The CDR3 loop spans 14 amino acids. CDR3 coding DNA: TGCGCCAGCAGCTTTTCTAGCACCCAAGAGACCCAGTACTTC. As protein: CASSFSSTQETQYF. The whole variable domain, filled in from reference TRBV5-1 and TRBJ2-5, reads KAGVTQTPRYLIKTRGQQVTLSCSPISGHRSVSWYQQTPGQGLQFLFEYFSETQRNKGNFPGRFSGRQFSNSRSEMNVSTLELGDSALYLCASSFSSTQETQYFGPGTRLLVL.

The V gene is TRBV4-3, the J gene TRBJ2-2, with D hard to call. Germline V gives CDR1 LGHNA, CDR2 YSLEER. The length of the CDR3 is 15 residues. V gave up 1 base and J gave up 0 bases, with 6 bases separating them. As DNA, the CDR3 is TGCGCCAGCAGCCAAGGAAGCGCGAACACCGGGGAGCTGTTTTTT. Amino acids: CASSQGSANTGELFF.

The chain is built from TRBV7-9 and TRBJ2-3; 9 positions agree with TRBD1. Losses at the gene ends were 5 bases for V and 3 bases for J; bases not matched to a gene: 6. CDR1 and CDR2 from the germline V gene are SEHNR and FQNEAQ (reference sequence). The CDR3 is 15 amino acids. In nucleotides, the CDR3 is TGTGCCAGCAGCCCCGGACAGGGGCGAACAGATACGCAGTATTTT. It specifies CASSPGQGRTDTQYF.

This sequence joins TRBV5-1 and TRBJ2-7; 10 nucleotides match TRBD1. J gave up 3 bases and V 4 bases, and 25 bases lay outside the gene matches. CDR3 length: 21 residues. The germline V gene has CDR1 SGHRS and CDR2 YFSETQ. The CDR3 is CASSPSKPDRGLGSSHYEQYF. CDR3 nucleotide sequence: TGCGCCAGCAGCCCCTCCAAGCCAGACAGGGGGCTAGGATCCTCTCACTACGAGCAGTACTTC. Supplemented by reference TRBV5-1 and TRBJ2-7, the full variable domain reads KAGVTQTPRYLIKTRGQQVTLSCSPISGHRSVSWYQQTPGQGLQFLFEYFSETQRNKGNFPGRFSGRQFSNSRSEMNVSTLELGDSALYLCASSPSKPDRGLGSSHYEQYFGPGTRLTVT.

The V and J genes are TRBV20-1 and TRBJ2-7; TRBD2 is a possible D gene (5 bases). Germline CDR1 and CDR2: DFQATT and SNEGSKA (reference sequence). The V gene lost 3 bases and the J gene lost 4 bases, with 7 bases spanning the gap. This CDR3 is built from 11 residues. DNA for the CDR3: TGCAGTGCTAGCCGGGGTTACGAGCAGTACTTC. This sequence encodes CSASRGYEQYF.

The CDR3 DNA reads as TGTGCCAGCAGCTTAGCAGCCAGGGGAGGCAATCAGCCCCAGCATTTT. Its translation: CASSLAARGGNQPQHF. The J gene is TRBJ1-5, the V gene TRBV7-2; TRBD1 might be the D (6 bases). V dropped 0 bases and J dropped 2 bases, with 11 bases sitting between them. Germline V gene data show CDR1 as SGHTA and CDR2 as FQGNSA. The CDR3 sequence is 16 residues long.

The chain recombines TRBV5-6 with TRBJ2-1, with D perhaps matching TRBD2 (6 bases). Germline V lookup: CDR1 SGHDT, CDR2 YYEEEE. The V end was cut by 0 bases, the J end by 10 bases, with 23 bases between. CDR3 length: 17 residues. CDR3 sequence (DNA): TGTGCCAGCAGCTTGGGACCCCCCGGACAAGGGCGGGACGAGCAGTTCTTC. Protein product: CASSLGPPGQGRDEQFF.

This chain links TRBV5-5 with TRBJ1-1, with TRBD1 as a possible D gene (5 bases). The CDR3 spans 14 residues. With 4 bases removed from V and 6 bases from J, the gap between germline ends came to 16 bases. Germline loops: CDR1 SGHKS, CDR2 YYEKEE (reference sequence). In DNA form, the CDR3 reads TGTGCCAGCAGCCCGGTTGGGGCTCTCGCTGAAGCTTTCTTT. It translates to CASSPVGALAEAFF.

The V gene is TRBV5-8, the J gene TRBJ2-5; 7 bases map to TRBD1. CDR3 size: 13 residues. The V and J ends lost 4 bases and 3 bases, in that order; junction bases with no gene match: 3. CDR1 is SGHTS, CDR2 YDEGEE, per germline. This chain's CDR3 is CASSVGTEETQYF. The CDR3 nucleotides are TGTGCCAGCAGCGTAGGGACAGAAGAGACCCAGTACTTC.

J is TRBJ2-7 and V is TRBV2; 12 bases map to TRBD1. This CDR3 comprises 13 residues. With 7 bases clipped from V and 6 bases from J, the junction kept 4 bases outside the gene matches. Germline CDR1 SNHLY, CDR2 FYNNEI. CDR3 amino acids: CASIRDRGLEQYF. The CDR3 bases are TGTGCCAGCATCCGGGACAGGGGGCTCGAGCAGTACTTC. The complete variable domain, with remaining parts taken from reference TRBV2 and TRBJ2-7, reads EPEVTQTPSHQVTQMGQEVILRCVPISNHLYFYWYRQILGQKVEFLVSFYNNEISEKSEIFDDQFSVERPDGSNFTLKIRSTKLEDSAMYFCASIRDRGLEQYFGPGTRLTVT.